This TCR beta chain was profiled in a study of beta chain features in type 1 diabetes. Based on CD45RO/CCR7/CD25/CD127/CD95/CD27, CD4+ regulatory, stem cell-like memory, naive and central memory cells were sorted. Whole-study findings and limits: At VDJ recombination sites, type 1 diabetes patients had fewer insertions and more deleted nucleotides. Researchers report that Type 1 diabetes patients had moderately but significantly shorter TCRB CDR3s across all four CD4+ subsets. Shorter templates may be favored by PCR, equally so in patients and controls.

Isolated RNA was reverse transcribed in full, so expressed TCRB transcripts were sequenced. Sequencing was performed with immunoSEQ multiplex PCR; in TCRdb, only in-frame clones are kept and a portion is missing. The repertoire consists of 400,000 or so clones, with around an eighth occurring once and the leading ten covering roughly 0.0097%. This CDR3 spans 13 amino acids. V was cut by 0 bases and J by 2 bases, with 7 bases left in between. CDR1 is GTSNPN, CDR2 SVGIG, per germline (reference sequence). This clone has only a few counts. Its target is unknown. Other DNA sequences in this specimen translate into the identical CDR3.

The chain uses TRBV30 and TRBJ2-5; TRBD2 might be the D (6 bases). The source is a woman in her late teens or twenties with type 1 diabetes. Material for sequencing was naive CD4+ T cells from blood. The CDR3: CAWSVGGQETQYF. The CDR3 nucleotides are TGTGCCTGGAGTGTCGGAGGGCAAGAGACCCAGTACTTC.